Following are 9 T cell receptor beta chains from one sample sequenced in a study of T-cell memory formation after mild COVID-19. TCRdb redid the calling of the 5' RACE reads with MiXCR, one entry per CDR3 protein. Of 180,000 or so distinct CDR3 sequences listed, 16% are singletons. Specimen: PBMCs or a T cell subset sorted from them (not recorded which). The source of these receptors is an adult woman who had mild COVID-19 (a few samples of this study predate the infection). Cell type and time point are not known.

This chain links TRBV20-1 with TRBJ1-2; D unresolved. CDR3 length: 14 residues. Between the trimmed V and J ends, which lost 0 bases and 5 bases, there was a span of 13 bases. Germline lookup yields CDR1 DFQATT and CDR2 SNEGSKA (reference sequence). The CDR3 nucleotides read TGCAGTGCTAGAGACCCACCACACCCGTATGGCTACACCTTC. Encoded protein: CSARDPPHPYGYTF.

This clonotype has more than one count but fewer than ten. The V call is TRBV11-2, the J call TRBJ2-5; D is possibly TRBD1 (5 bases). The CDR3 has 12 residues. V was shortened by 6 bases and J by 5 bases, with 10 bases between the two germline ends. Germline V lookup: CDR1 SGHAT, CDR2 FQNNGV. In DNA form, the CDR3 reads TGTGCCAGCAGTAGGACACGGGAGACCCAGTACTTC. This sequence encodes CASSRTRETQYF.

V gene TRBV6-5 combines with J gene TRBJ2-7; perhaps TRBD2 as D (6 bases). Germline CDR1 and CDR2: MNHEY and SVGAGI. This CDR3 comprises 13 residues. Trimming cost V 6 bases and J 5 bases, with 14 bases left between them. The CDR3 loop is CASSLGGVHEQYF. The CDR3 nucleotides are TGTGCCAGCAGCCTTGGCGGGGTCCACGAGCAGTACTTC.

This clonotype was counted a few times. The CDR3 region is CASSVGQATNEKLFF. The CDR3 bases are TGTGCCAGCAGCGTTGGACAGGCAACTAATGAAAAACTGTTTTTT. This rearrangement joins TRBV7-9 to TRBJ1-4; 7 bases match TRBD1. Germline lookup yields CDR1 SEHNR and CDR2 FQNEAQ (reference sequence). V gave up 5 bases and J gave up 0 bases; unmatched junction bases: 3. This CDR3 comprises 15 residues.

This clonotype was seen a handful of times. The chain carries TRBV3-1 and TRBJ1-3; D is perhaps TRBD1 (6 bases). CDR1 LGHDT and CDR2 YNNKEL come from the germline V gene (reference sequence). V lost 3 bases and J lost 4, with 7 bases in between. This CDR3 spans 13 amino acids. The chain's CDR3 is CASSQRGGNTIYF. In DNA form, the CDR3 reads TGTGCCAGCAGCCAGAGGGGGGGAAACACCATATATTTT.

This chain joins TRBV5-1 and TRBJ2-1; 13 nucleotides line up with TRBD2. From germline, CDR1 is SGHRS and CDR2 YFSETQ. The CDR3 consists of 17 residues. With V trimmed by 4 bases and J by 8 bases, 12 bases remained unmatched. The CDR3, as DNA: TGCGCCAGCAGCCCCGCGCTGGGACTAGCGGGATTATATGAGCAGTTCTTC. It translates to CASSPALGLAGLYEQFF.

Points on this clonotype: No DNA is shown, since the ends of the CDR3 on it are uncertain; the CDR3 is the one TCRdb lists. The chain has TRBV7-5 and TRBJ1-1; the table's D call, TRBD1, has no DNA check behind it. TRBV7-5 is marked as a pseudogene. The CDR3 numbers 22 amino acids, ends counted. CDR3: CISVSEAFDRGREIIMNTEAFF.

This clonotype was seen many times. The V and J genes are TRBV18 and TRBJ2-1; 11 positions agree with TRBD2. V lost 3 bases and J lost 6; bases outside the gene matches: 10. The length of the CDR3 is 17 residues. Germline CDR1 is KGHSH and CDR2 is LQKENI. As DNA, the CDR3 is TGTGCCAGCTCACCTCGACTAGCGGGACTCTCGGGCAATGAGCAGTTCTTC. Protein: CASSPRLAGLSGNEQFF.

The sample holds many counts of this clonotype. This chain uses TRBV5-1 with TRBJ2-1; D ambiguous. Trimming removed 5 bases from V and 0 bases from J, with 15 bases in between. There are 16 residues in the CDR3. Per the germline V gene, CDR1 is SGHRS and CDR2 is YFSETQ. CDR3 amino acids: CASSSLAADSYNEQFF. In DNA form, the CDR3 reads TGCGCCAGCAGTTCATTAGCAGCAGACTCCTACAATGAGCAGTTCTTC.